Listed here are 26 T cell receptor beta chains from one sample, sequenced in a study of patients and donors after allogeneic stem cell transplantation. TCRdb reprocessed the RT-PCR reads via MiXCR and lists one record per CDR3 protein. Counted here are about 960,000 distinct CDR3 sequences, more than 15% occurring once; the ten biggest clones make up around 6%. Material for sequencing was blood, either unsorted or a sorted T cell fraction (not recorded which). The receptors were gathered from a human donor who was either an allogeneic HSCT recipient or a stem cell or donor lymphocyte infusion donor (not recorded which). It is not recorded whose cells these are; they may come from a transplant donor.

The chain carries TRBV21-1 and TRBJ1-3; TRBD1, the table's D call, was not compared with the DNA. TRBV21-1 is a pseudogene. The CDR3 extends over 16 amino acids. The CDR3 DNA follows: TGTGCCAGCAGCAAAGCTGGGACATCGCCTGGAAACACCATATATTTT. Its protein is CASSKAGTSPGNTIYF.

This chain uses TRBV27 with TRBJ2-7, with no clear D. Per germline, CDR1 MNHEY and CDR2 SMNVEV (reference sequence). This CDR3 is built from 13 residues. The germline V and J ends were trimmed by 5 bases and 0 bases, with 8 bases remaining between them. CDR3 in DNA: TGTGCCAGCAGTAAGGGTTCCTCCTACGAGCAGTACTTC. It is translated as CASSKGSSYEQYF.

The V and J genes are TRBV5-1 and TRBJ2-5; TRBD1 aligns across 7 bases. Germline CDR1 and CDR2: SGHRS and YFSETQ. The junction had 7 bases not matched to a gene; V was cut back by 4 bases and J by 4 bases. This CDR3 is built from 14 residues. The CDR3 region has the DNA TGCGCCAGCAGCCAAGACAGGGTACGAGAGACCCAGTACTTC. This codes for CASSQDRVRETQYF.

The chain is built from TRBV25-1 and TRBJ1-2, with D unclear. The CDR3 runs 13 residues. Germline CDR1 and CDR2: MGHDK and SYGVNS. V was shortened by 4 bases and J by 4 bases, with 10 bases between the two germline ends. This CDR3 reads CASSVAGGYGYTF. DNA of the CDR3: TGTGCCAGCAGTGTTGCAGGAGGCTATGGCTACACCTTC.

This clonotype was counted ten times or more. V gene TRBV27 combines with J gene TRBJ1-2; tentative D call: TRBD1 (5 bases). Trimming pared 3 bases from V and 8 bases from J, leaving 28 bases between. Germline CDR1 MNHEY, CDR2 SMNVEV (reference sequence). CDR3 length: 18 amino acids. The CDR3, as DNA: TGTGCCAGCAGTTTCTTATTGGAGGCAAGGGGAAGTGTGGAGGGCTACACCTTC. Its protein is CASSFLLEARGSVEGYTF.

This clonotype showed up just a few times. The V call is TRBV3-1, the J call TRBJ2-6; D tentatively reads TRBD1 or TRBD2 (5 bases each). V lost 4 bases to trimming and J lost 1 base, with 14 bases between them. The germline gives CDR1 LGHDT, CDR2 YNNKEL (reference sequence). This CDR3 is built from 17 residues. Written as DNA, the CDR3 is TGTGCCAGCAGCCGGGACCCTAGGGCTTCTGGGGCCAACGTCCTGACTTTC. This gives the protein CASSRDPRASGANVLTF.

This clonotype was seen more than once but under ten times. DNA of the CDR3: TGCGCCAGCAGCCAAGAATCGAGCAGGGGCTCCTACAATGAGCAGTTCTTC. This encodes CASSQESSRGSYNEQFF. The chain has TRBV4-3 and TRBJ2-1, with TRBD1 as a possible D gene (6 bases). The CDR3 has 17 residues. Germline-derived CDR1 and CDR2 are LGHNA and YSLEER. Deletions cut 0 bases from V and 0 bases from J, with 12 bases between.

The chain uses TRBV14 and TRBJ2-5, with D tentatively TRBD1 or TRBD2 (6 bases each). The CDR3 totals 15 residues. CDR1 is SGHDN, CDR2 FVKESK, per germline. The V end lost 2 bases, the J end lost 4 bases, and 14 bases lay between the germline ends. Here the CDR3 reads CASSQSLRGPETQYF. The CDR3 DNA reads TGTGCCAGCAGCCAAAGTCTACGGGGGCCAGAGACCCAGTACTTC.

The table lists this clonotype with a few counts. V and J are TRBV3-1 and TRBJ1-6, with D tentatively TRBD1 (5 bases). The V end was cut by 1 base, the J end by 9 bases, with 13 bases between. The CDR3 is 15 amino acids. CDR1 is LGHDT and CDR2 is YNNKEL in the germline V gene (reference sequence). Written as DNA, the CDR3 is TGTGCCAGCAGCCAAGGAAACGGGAGGGGTTCACCCCTCCACTTT. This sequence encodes CASSQGNGRGSPLHF.

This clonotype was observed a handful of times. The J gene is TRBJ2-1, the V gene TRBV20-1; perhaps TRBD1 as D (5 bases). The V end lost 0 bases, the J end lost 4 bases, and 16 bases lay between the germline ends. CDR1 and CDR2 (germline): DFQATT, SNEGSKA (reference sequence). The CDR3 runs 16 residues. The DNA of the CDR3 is TGCAGTGCTAGAGAAAGCCGGCAGGGCATATACAATGAGCAGTTCTTC. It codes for CSARESRQGIYNEQFF.

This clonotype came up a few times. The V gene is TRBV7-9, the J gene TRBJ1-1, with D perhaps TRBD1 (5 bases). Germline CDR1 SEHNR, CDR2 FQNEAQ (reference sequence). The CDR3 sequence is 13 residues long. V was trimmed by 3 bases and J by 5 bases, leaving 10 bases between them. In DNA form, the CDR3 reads TGTGCCAGCAGCTTTCTCAGGGAGACTGAAGCTTTCTTT. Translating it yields CASSFLRETEAFF.

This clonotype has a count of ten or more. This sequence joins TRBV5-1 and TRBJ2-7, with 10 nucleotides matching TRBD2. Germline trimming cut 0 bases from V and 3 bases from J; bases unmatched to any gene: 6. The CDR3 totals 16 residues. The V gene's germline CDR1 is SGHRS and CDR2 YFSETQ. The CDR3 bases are TGCGCCAGCAGCTTGGTCGGGACTAGCGACCTCTACGAGCAGTACTTC. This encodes CASSLVGTSDLYEQYF.

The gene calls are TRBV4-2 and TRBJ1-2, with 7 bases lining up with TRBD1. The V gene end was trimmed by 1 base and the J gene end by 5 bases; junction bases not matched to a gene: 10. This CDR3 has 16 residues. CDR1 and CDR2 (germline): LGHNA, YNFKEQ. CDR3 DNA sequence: TGTGCCAGCAGCCAAGGGGGGGCAGGGGGTGTGTATGGCTACACCTTC. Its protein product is CASSQGGAGGVYGYTF.

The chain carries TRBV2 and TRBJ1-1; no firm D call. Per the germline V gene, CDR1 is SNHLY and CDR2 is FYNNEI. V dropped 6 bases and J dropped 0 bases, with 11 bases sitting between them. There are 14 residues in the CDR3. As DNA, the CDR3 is TGTGCCAGCAGCCCTTGGACCTTGAACACTGAAGCTTTCTTT. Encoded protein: CASSPWTLNTEAFF.

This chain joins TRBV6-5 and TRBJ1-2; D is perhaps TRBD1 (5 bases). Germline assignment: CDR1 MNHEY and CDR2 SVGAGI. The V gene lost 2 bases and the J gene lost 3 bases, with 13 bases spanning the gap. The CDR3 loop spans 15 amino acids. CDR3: CASSYGVRGDYGYTF. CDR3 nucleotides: TGTGCCAGCAGTTACGGGGTCAGAGGGGACTATGGCTACACCTTC.

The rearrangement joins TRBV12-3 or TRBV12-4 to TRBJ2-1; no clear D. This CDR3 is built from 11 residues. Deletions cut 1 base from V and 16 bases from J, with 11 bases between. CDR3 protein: CASSLEGVEFF. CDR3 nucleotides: TGTGCCAGCAGTTTAGAAGGTGTGGAATTCTTC.

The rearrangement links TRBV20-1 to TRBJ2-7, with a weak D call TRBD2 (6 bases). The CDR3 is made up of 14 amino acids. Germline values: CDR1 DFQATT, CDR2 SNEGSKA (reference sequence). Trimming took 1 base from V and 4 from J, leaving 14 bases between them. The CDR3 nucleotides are TGCAGTGCTAGAGTTGGAGGGGCTCGGTACGAGCAGTACTTC. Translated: CSARVGGARYEQYF.

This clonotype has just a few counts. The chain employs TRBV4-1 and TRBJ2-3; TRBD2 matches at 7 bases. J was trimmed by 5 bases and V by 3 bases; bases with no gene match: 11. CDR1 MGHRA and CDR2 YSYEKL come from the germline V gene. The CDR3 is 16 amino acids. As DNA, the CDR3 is TGCGCCAGCAGCCATTCAGCGGGGAGGACGGGAGATACGCAGTATTTT. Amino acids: CASSHSAGRTGDTQYF.

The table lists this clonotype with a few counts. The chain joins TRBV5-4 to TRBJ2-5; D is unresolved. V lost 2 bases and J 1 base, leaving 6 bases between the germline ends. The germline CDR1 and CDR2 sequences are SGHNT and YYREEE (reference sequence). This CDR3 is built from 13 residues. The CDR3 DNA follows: TGTGCCAGCAGCTTTGGCATCCAAGAGACCCAGTACTTC. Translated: CASSFGIQETQYF.

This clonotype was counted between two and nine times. In DNA form, the CDR3 reads TGTGCCAGCAGCTTAGATAGCGTGATAAGTTCCTGGGGCTACACCTTC. Encoded protein: CASSLDSVISSWGYTF. The chain recombines TRBV7-2 with TRBJ1-2; no clear D. With 1 base removed from V and 8 bases from J, the gap between germline ends came to 20 bases. The CDR3 sequence is 16 residues long. CDR1 SGHTA and CDR2 FQGNSA come from the germline V gene.

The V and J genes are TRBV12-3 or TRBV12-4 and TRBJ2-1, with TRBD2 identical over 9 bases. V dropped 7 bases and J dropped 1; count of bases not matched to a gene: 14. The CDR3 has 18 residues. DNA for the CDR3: TGTGCCAGCACGAGTTACGTGGCGACTAGCGGATCCTACAATGAGCAGTTCTTC. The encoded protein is CASTSYVATSGSYNEQFF.

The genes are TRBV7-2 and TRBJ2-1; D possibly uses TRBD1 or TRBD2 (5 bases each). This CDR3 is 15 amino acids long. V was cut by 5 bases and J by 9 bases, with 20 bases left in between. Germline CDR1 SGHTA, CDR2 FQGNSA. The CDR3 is CASSPRGTKEGEQFF. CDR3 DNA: TGTGCCAGCAGCCCACGTGGGACCAAAGAGGGTGAGCAGTTCTTC.

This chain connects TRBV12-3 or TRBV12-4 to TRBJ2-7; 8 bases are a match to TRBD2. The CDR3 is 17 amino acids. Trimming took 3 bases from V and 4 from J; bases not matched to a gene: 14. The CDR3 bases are TGTGCCAGCAGTTTGCTAAATAGCGGGACGGCTTTATACGAGCAGTACTTC. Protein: CASSLLNSGTALYEQYF.

The CDR3 coding sequence is TGCGCCAGCAGCTTGCTAGCGCCGGAGACCCAGTACTTC. Translation: CASSLLAPETQYF. The chain recombines TRBV5-1 with TRBJ2-5, with D maybe TRBD2 (6 bases). The germline CDR1 and CDR2 sequences are SGHRS and YFSETQ. The V end was cut by 1 base, the J end by 5 bases, with 9 bases between. This CDR3 has 13 amino acids.

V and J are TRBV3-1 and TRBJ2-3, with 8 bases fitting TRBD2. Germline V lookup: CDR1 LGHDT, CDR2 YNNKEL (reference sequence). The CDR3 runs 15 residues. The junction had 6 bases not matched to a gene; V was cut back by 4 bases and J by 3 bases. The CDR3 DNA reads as TGTGCCAGCAGCCCCCCGGGACTAGGAACAGATACGCAGTATTTT. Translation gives CASSPPGLGTDTQYF.

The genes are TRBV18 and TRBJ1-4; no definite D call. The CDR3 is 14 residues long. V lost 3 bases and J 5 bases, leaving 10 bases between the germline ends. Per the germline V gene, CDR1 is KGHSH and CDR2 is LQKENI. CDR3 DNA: TGTGCCAGCTCACCCCCGATGGGGAATGAAAAACTGTTTTTT. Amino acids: CASSPPMGNEKLFF.